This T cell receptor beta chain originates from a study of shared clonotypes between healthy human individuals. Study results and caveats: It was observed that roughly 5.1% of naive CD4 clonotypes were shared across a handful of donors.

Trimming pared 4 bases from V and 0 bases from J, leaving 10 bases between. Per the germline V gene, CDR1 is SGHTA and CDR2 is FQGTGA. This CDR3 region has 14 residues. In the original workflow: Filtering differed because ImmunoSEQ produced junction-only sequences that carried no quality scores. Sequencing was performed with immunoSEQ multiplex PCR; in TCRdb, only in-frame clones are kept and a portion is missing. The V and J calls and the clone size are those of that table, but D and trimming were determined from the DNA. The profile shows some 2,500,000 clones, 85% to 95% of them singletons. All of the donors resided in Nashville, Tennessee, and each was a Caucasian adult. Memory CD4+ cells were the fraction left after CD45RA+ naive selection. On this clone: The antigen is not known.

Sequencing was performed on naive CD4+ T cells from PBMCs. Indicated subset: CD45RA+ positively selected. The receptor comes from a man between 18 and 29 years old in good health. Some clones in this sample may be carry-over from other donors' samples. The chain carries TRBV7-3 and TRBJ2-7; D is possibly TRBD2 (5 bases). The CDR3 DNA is TGTGCCAGCAGCTCGTCCGGGGACTCCTACGAGCAGTACTTC. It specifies CASSSSGDSYEQYF.